This T cell receptor (beta chain) was recovered during a study of cytomegalovirus exposure and HLA in healthy donors. With 1 base clipped from V and 5 bases from J, the junction kept 4 bases outside the gene matches. CDR1 and CDR2 from the germline V gene are MDHEN and SYDVKM. The CDR3 runs 14 residues. Notes on the study in general: Altogether, around 160 TCR beta chains were recorded as cytomegalovirus-associated.

This table comes from immunoSEQ multiplex PCR, and its TCRdb copy is limited to in-frame clones, with some not included. The table shows 200,000 or so clones, with about 79% occurring only once. Concerning this clone: The antigen remains undetermined.

The origin of this receptor is a woman in her 30s in good health and CMV-seropositive. This chain links TRBV28 with TRBJ1-2, with 7 bases that match TRBD1. The sample comprised PBMCs. This CDR3 is CASSLSGQKYGYTF. Written as DNA, the CDR3 is TGTGCCAGCAGTTTATCGGGACAGAAGTATGGCTACACCTTC.